The 23 T cell receptor beta chains below were found in one sample sequenced in a study of monozygotic twins with inflammatory bowel disease. TCRdb re-called the 5' RACE reads and shows each CDR3 protein once, DNA omitted. This table holds approximately 330,000 distinct CDR3 sequences. Input material: blood. All receptors come from a human donor with ulcerative colitis or Crohn's disease, or a healthy co-twin of an affected twin (not recorded which).

The chain couples TRBV3-1 to TRBJ2-5; TCRdb gives TRBD1 as the D gene, but with no DNA this cannot be confirmed. The germline gives CDR1 LGHDT, CDR2 YNNKEL (reference sequence). This CDR3 spans 15 amino acids. CDR3 loop: CASSQRRQNVETQYF.

J is TRBJ2-1 and V is TRBV20-1; TCRdb names TRBD1, which stays unverified in the absence of DNA. CDR3 length: 15 amino acids. Germline assignment: CDR1 DFQATT and CDR2 SNEGSKA (reference sequence). The CDR3 reads CSARDPLGVNNEQFF.

The genes are TRBV15 and TRBJ2-1; without DNA, the TCRdb call of TRBD2 cannot be checked. The CDR3 is 15 amino acids. CDR1 LNHNV and CDR2 YYDKDF come from the germline V gene (reference sequence). The CDR3 here is CATSTLAGANNEQFF.

The V call is TRBV27, the J call TRBJ2-1. Germline assignment: CDR1 MNHEY and CDR2 SMNVEV (reference sequence). The CDR3 consists of 15 residues. The CDR3 protein is CASSFSSNIYNEQFF.

The gene calls are TRBV19 and TRBJ2-3; checking the TCRdb D call of TRBD2 is not possible without DNA. CDR1 LNHDA and CDR2 SQIVND come from the germline V gene (reference sequence). The length of the CDR3 is 15 residues. This CDR3 reads CASNFGGASTDTQYF. Full variable domain (missing parts from reference TRBV19 and TRBJ2-3): DGGITQSPKYLFRKEGQNVTLSCEQNLNHDAMYWYRQDPGQGLRLIYYSQIVNDFQKGDIAEGYSVSREKKESFPLTVTSAQKNPTAFYLCASNFGGASTDTQYFGPGTRLTVL.

J is TRBJ1-3 and V is TRBV7-9; TCRdb outputs TRBD1, but without DNA this stays unchecked. The CDR3 is 13 residues long. Per germline, CDR1 SEHNR and CDR2 FQNEAQ (reference sequence). The CDR3 spells CASGSPGGNTIYF.

The V gene is TRBV12-5, the J gene TRBJ1-5; the D call of TRBD1 rests on TCRdb alone, since no DNA is present to check it. The CDR3 has 15 amino acids. The germline V gene encodes CDR1 LGHNT and CDR2 FRNRAP. Here the CDR3 reads CASGPPYMIDQPQHF.

This chain uses TRBV6-2 or TRBV6-3 with TRBJ1-5; the TRBD1 assignment by TCRdb is unverifiable without DNA. The CDR3 is made up of 15 amino acids. The germline gives CDR1 MNHEY, CDR2 SVGEGT. This CDR3 reads CASTPDRELGQPQHF.

The genes are TRBV6-1 and TRBJ2-1; the TRBD1 assignment by TCRdb is unverifiable without DNA. The CDR3 is 14 amino acids. Germline CDR1 MNHNS, CDR2 SASEGT. This chain's CDR3 is CASSRAGGNNEQFF.

CDR3: CASSLLATGNLETQYF. The chain employs TRBV27 and TRBJ2-5; as DNA is missing, the TRBD1 call by TCRdb cannot be tested. Germline V gene lookup returns CDR1 MNHEY and CDR2 SMNVEV (reference sequence). CDR3 length: 16 amino acids.

The chain uses TRBV6-1 and TRBJ1-2. This CDR3 contains 12 residues. Germline V gene sequence: CDR1 MNHNS, CDR2 SASEGT. The CDR3 sequence: CASSEFASGYTF.

The J gene is TRBJ1-1, the V gene TRBV4-3; TCRdb picks TRBD1, but there is no DNA to check that call. The CDR3 is 16 amino acids. Germline V gene data show CDR1 as LGHNA and CDR2 as YSLEER. The CDR3 reads CASSQDAGNVATEAFF.

The chain joins TRBV7-6 to TRBJ2-1; no DNA is available, so the TRBD2 call from TCRdb remains unchecked. Looked up from germline, CDR1 is SGHVS and CDR2 is FNYEAQ. The CDR3 consists of 15 residues. The CDR3: CASSLASSGRYEQFF.

The chain links TRBV12-3 or TRBV12-4 to TRBJ2-7. This CDR3 is 13 amino acids long. The CDR3 here is CASSQDGSYEQYF.

The chain joins TRBV18 to TRBJ1-1; TCRdb reports TRBD1, a call that lacks DNA to check it against. CDR1 is KGHSH and CDR2 is LQKENI in the germline V gene. The CDR3 is 13 residues long. The CDR3 loop is CASSTGTHTEAFF.

The chain employs TRBV10-3 and TRBJ2-3; the TCRdb D gene call, TRBD2, has no DNA to confirm it. The CDR3 is 17 amino acids. Germline CDR1 ENHRY, CDR2 SYGVKD. The chain's CDR3 is CAISESTGLAGSDTQYF.

The rearrangement links TRBV7-9 to TRBJ2-3; TCRdb designates TRBD1, a call that cannot be tested without DNA. This CDR3 comprises 15 residues. Germline CDR1 reads SEHNR; CDR2 reads FQNEAQ (reference sequence). The chain's CDR3 is CASSPRTGRTDTQYF.

The chain couples TRBV20-1 to TRBJ2-3; TCRdb selects TRBD2, and the lack of DNA leaves this call unchecked. This CDR3 has 16 amino acids. Looked up from germline, CDR1 is DFQATT and CDR2 is SNEGSKA (reference sequence). CDR3 sequence reads: CSARDRRGPSADTQYF.

The chain has TRBV29-1 and TRBJ2-1; TCRdb designates TRBD1, a call that cannot be tested without DNA. The length of the CDR3 is 14 residues. Germline CDR1 SQVTM, CDR2 ANQGSEA. CDR3 in amino acids: CSVVSPGQGWEQFF.

This sequence joins TRBV10-3 and TRBJ1-1. Germline CDR1 and CDR2: ENHRY and SYGVKD. CDR3 length equals 11 residues. The CDR3 protein is CATSRNTEAFF.

The chain joins TRBV28 to TRBJ2-7; TCRdb calls TRBD2, which cannot be checked without DNA. Germline V gene data show CDR1 as MDHEN and CDR2 as SYDVKM. The length of the CDR3 is 14 residues. Here the CDR3 reads CATISGRETYEQYF.

The chain links TRBV11-2 to TRBJ2-1; TCRdb indicates TRBD2, and absent DNA this call remains unverified. CDR3 length: 21 residues. From germline, CDR1 is SGHAT and CDR2 FQNNGV. The CDR3 region is CASSLGVTSYWTTFSHNEQFF.

The chain has TRBV29-1 and TRBJ2-3; TCRdb picks TRBD2, but there is no DNA to check that call. CDR3 size: 14 residues. Germline V gene sequence: CDR1 SQVTM, CDR2 ANQGSEA. CDR3 residues: CSVTSGGTTDTQYF.